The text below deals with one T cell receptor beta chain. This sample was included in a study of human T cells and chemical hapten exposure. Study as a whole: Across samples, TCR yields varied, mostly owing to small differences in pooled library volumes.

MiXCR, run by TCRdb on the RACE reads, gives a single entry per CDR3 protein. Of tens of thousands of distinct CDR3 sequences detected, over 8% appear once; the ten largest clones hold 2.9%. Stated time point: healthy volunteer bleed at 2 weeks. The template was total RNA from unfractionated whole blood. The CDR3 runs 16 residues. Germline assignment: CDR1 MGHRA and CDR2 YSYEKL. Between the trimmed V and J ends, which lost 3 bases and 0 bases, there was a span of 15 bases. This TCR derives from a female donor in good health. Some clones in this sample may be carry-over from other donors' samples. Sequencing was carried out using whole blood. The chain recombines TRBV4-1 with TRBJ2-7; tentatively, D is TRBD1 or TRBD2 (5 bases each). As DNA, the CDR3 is TGCGCCAGCAGCCAGGGGACCGGGACCTCCTCCTACGAGCAGTACTTC. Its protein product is CASSQGTGTSSYEQYF.